The rows below give T cell receptor beta chains drawn from one sample of a study of blood T cell repertoires in COVID-19. TCRdb's table, derived via immunoSEQ multiplex PCR, lists solely in-frame clones and lacks some. Seen here are 9,500 to 10,000 clones, roughly 79% observed once, and the top ten hold over 30%. Input material: peripheral blood. The receptor set was obtained from a human donor in a cohort sampled during active COVID-19. Each CDR3 is given with its conserved first and last residue. A D gene is named only where the DNA matches it firmly. Clone size, where shown, is once, few, many, or a class for clones that have expanded.

once,TRBJ2-2,TRBV5-1,TRBD2,CASSPAGGTFAGELFF,TGCGCCAGCAGCCCGGCGGGGGGGACGTTCGCCGGGGAGCTGTTTTTT
.,TRBJ1-1,TRBV7-8,.,CASSLGGSLNTEAFF,TGTGCCAGCAGCTTAGGGGGCTCCCTGAACACTGAAGCTTTCTTT
.,TRBJ2-7,TRBV5-1,TRBD2,CASSRDGGSAEQYF,TGCGCCAGCAGCCGGGACGGGGGGTCGGCCGAGCAGTACTTC
.,TRBJ1-1,TRBV12-3/TRBV12-4,TRBD1,CASSWTGFEAFF,TGTGCCAGCAGTTGGACAGGGTTTGAAGCTTTCTTT
.,TRBJ1-1,TRBV3-1/TRBV3-2,TRBD1,CASTTTGLNTEAFF,TGTGCCAGCACTACGACAGGGTTGAACACTGAAGCTTTCTTT
.,TRBJ2-5,TRBV7-6,.,CASSLLAGQETQYF,TGTGCCAGCAGCTTGCTCGCCGGGCAAGAGACCCAGTACTTC
.,TRBJ2-2,TRBV3-1/TRBV3-2,TRBD2,CASSQYLAGANTGELFF,TGTGCCAGCAGCCAGTATCTAGCGGGGGCGAACACCGGGGAGCTGTTTTTT
.,TRBJ1-1,TRBV18,.,CASKTENTEAFF,TGTGCCAGCAAGACAGAGAACACTGAAGCTTTCTTT
.,TRBJ1-5,TRBV10-3,.,CAISRFADKANQPQHF,TGTGCCATCAGTAGATTTGCGGACAAGGCCAATCAGCCCCAGCATTTT
.,TRBJ2-5,TRBV4-1,TRBD2,CASSQSSTSGGARTQYF,TGCGCCAGCAGCCAGTCGTCTACTAGCGGGGGGGCCAGGACCCAGTACTTC
.,TRBJ1-2,TRBV7-9,.,CASSPRDGYTF,TGTGCCAGCAGCCCCAGGGATGGCTACACCTTC
.,TRBJ1-1,TRBV6-6,.,CASSYSGAGTEAFF,TGTGCCAGCAGTTACTCAGGGGCGGGGACTGAAGCTTTCTTT
.,TRBJ2-7,TRBV6-6,TRBD2,CASMLRGAYEQYF,TGTGCCAGCATGTTGCGGGGGGCATACGAGCAGTACTTC
.,TRBJ2-3,TRBV29-1,TRBD2,CSVASGGVSDTQYF,TGCAGCGTTGCTAGCGGGGGGGTATCGGATACGCAGTATTTT
.,TRBJ1-4,TRBV10-3,TRBD1,CAITLTGAGEKLFF,TGTGCCATCACCCTGACAGGGGCTGGGGAAAAACTGTTTTTT
.,TRBJ2-7,TRBV5-1,TRBD1,CASSPRTGKGYEQYF,TGCGCCAGCAGTCCCCGGACAGGGAAGGGCTACGAGCAGTACTTC
.,TRBJ2-3,TRBV6-5,.,CASSSAGSTDTQYF,TGTGCCAGCAGTTCGGCGGGGTCCACAGATACGCAGTATTTT
.,TRBJ2-7,TRBV29-1,TRBD2,CSVELRGGLYEQYF,TGCAGCGTTGAGCTGCGGGGGGGCCTCTACGAGCAGTACTTC
.,TRBJ2-7,TRBV9,.,CASSRQGQGSTEQYF,TGTGCCAGCTCTCGCCAGGGGCAGGGATCGACCGAGCAGTACTTC
.,TRBJ2-7,TRBV10-3,.,CAISESDRYEQYF,TGTGCCATCAGTGAGTCGGACAGATACGAGCAGTACTTC
.,TRBJ1-1,TRBV3-1/TRBV3-2,.,CASSQDDVRGNTEAFF,TGTGCCAGCAGCCAAGATGACGTTAGAGGTAACACTGAAGCTTTCTTT